Listed below are T cell receptor beta chains from one sample, sequenced in a study of a mutant IDH1 vaccine in newly diagnosed glioma. No antigen has been identified for these receptors. Profiling relied on immunoSEQ multiplex PCR, and the TCRdb table lists in-frame clones only, not all of them. In the table there are approximately 37,000 clones, 45% to 70% of which are singletons. This sample comprised PBMCs, obtained from a glioma patient whose treatment included an IDH1 peptide vaccine. These receptors were obtained from a young woman with glioma. The CDR3 runs from the conserved cysteine through the conserved F or W. D genes are given only for firm matches.

TRBV9 | NA | CASSVGQSSYEQYF
TRBV19 | NA | CASRMDSSPLHF
TRBV4-1 | TRBD1 | CASSQGTGDEKLFF
TRBV18 | NA | CASSPEGLIDGYTF
TRBV10-3 | NA | CAISDRAGSSYNEQFF
TRBV9 | NA | CASSVGEAGNMNTEAFF
TRBV30 | NA | CAWAQGTEAFF
TRBV9 | NA | CASNRDRHTDTQYF
TRBV4-3 | NA | CASSQDVGGFYEQYF
TRBV4-3 | TRBD1 | CASSLRTGGYVTGANVLTF
TRBV5-4 | NA | CASSFRTHEQYF
TRBV28 | NA | CASSLGRNEQYF
TRBV27 | TRBD1 | CASSRKSGQGAGETQYF
TRBV7-9 | NA | CASSTWDGRTDTQYF
TRBV29-1 | NA | CSVEVIGYEQYF
TRBV19 | NA | CASGVTVVNGYTF
TRBV7-8 | NA | CASSLTGEVGYTF
TRBV21-1 | NA | CASSNPEGGYEQYF
TRBV20-1 | NA | CSARLPGQQYF
TRBV28 | NA | CASSLLMIGFYGYTF
TRBV19 | TRBD1 | CASTGGGLRGYTF
TRBV7-9 | NA | CASSLGAPVGSYNSPLHF
TRBV7-6 | NA | CASSSNSRQPQHF
TRBV7-6 | TRBD1 | CASSRHRGGYTF
TRBV10-3 | NA | CAISESPVADTQYF
TRBV11-2 | NA | CASSLRRAYEQYF
TRBV7-2 | NA | CASSSPAGTGTGELFF
TRBV5-6 | TRBD1 | CASSLDRGLEKLFF
TRBV11-1 | TRBD1 | CASRTGSAGNTIYF
TRBV10-3 | TRBD2 | CAISVGLAGGINTGELFF
TRBV5-4 | NA | CASSLWATYEQYF
TRBV7-2 | TRBD2 | CASSLALAGAYEQYF
TRBV11-2 | NA | CASSFTSGTSTDTQYF
TRBV10-3 | NA | CAISGGQGISYNEQFF
TRBV11-2 | TRBD1 | CASSPRLGTGGSGELFF
TRBV18 | NA | CASSPPGTNQPQHF
TRBV11-2 | NA | CASSGAAYNEQFF
TRBV20-1 | NA | CSATNYEQYF
TRBV27 | NA | CASSQPPMNTEAFF
TRBV15 | TRBD1 | CATSRSGTGGVNEQFF
TRBV28 | TRBD1 | CASRRQGQETQYF
TRBV13 | NA | CASSLRGLGAHGANVLTF
TRBV7-6 | NA | CASSLFQASENYEQYF
TRBV6-5 | NA | CASSYLPGESAPLHF
TRBV5-8 | NA | CASSLRGDGYTF
TRBV6-6 | NA | CASSRKEGYTF
TRBV6-4 | NA | CASSDSIRGSSYNEQFF